The clone carrying this T cell receptor beta chain was counted a few times. Its matching antigen is unknown. The data belong to a study of T-cell memory formation after mild COVID-19. General study points: The CD4+ clones that contracted clustered mainly within CM and EM, and the CD8+ clones concentrated in EMRA.

TCRdb reprocessed the 5' RACE reads with MiXCR, giving one entry per CDR3 protein. The repertoire consists of 130,000 to 150,000 distinct CDR3 sequences, with approximately 5.7% occurring once and the leading ten covering 2% to 2.5%. The TCR sequence derives from an adult woman who had mild COVID-19 (a few samples of this study predate the infection). Cell type and time point are not known. The material sequenced was PBMCs or a T cell subset sorted from them (not recorded which).

DNA for the CDR3: TGTGCCAGCAGCCAACCCAGAGCCACAGGGGAAACTGAAGCTTTCTTT. Protein product: CASSQPRATGETEAFF. V is TRBV3-1 and J is TRBJ1-1; 7 bases line up with TRBD1. The CDR3 extends over 16 amino acids. V trimming: 2 bases; J trimming: 5 bases; junction bases outside the gene matches: 11. The germline V gene encodes CDR1 LGHDT and CDR2 YNNKEL (reference sequence).